The 27 T cell receptor beta chains below come from one sample, sequenced in a study of cytomegalovirus exposure and HLA in healthy donors. PCR used 60 Vbeta primers and 13 Jbeta primers. Sequencing was performed with immunoSEQ multiplex PCR; in TCRdb, only in-frame clones are kept and a portion is missing. The data hold 150,000 to 200,000 clones, with 80% to 90% observed a single time. The specimen sequenced was PBMCs. The receptors here all came from a woman between 18 and 30 years old in good health and CMV-seronegative.

V gene TRBV6-6 combines with J gene TRBJ1-2; 7 positions agree with TRBD1. The V and J ends lost 5 bases and 4 bases, in that order; junction bases with no gene match: 10. Germline values: CDR1 MNHNY, CDR2 SVGAGI (reference sequence). CDR3 size: 15 residues. CDR3 in amino acids: CASSTRGTETYGYTF. The DNA for the CDR3 is TGTGCCAGCAGTACTAGAGGGACAGAGACCTATGGCTACACCTTC.

The DNA for the CDR3 is TGTGCCAGCAGTTCACTAGCATCGGGGCAGTTCTTC. It specifies CASSSLASGQFF. The chain uses TRBV28 and TRBJ2-1; the D gene is possibly TRBD2 (6 bases). The germline CDR1 and CDR2 sequences are MDHEN and SYDVKM. Trimming removed 4 bases from V and 12 bases from J, with 13 bases in between. This CDR3 is 12 amino acids long.

The chain has TRBV19 and TRBJ2-2; 9 nucleotides agree with TRBD2. CDR1 LNHDA and CDR2 SQIVND come from the germline V gene (reference sequence). Trimming cost V 6 bases and J 2 bases; bases outside gene matches: 13. The CDR3 runs to 18 residues. CDR3 DNA sequence: TGTGCCAGTAGCCCCGATTCGCGGGGGGGATTTAACACCGGGGAGCTGTTTTTT. The encoded protein is CASSPDSRGGFNTGELFF.

On this clone itself: Other nucleotide sequences in the sample specify the same CDR3. The chain uses TRBV5-1 and TRBJ1-1, with D perhaps TRBD1 (5 bases). V gave up 0 bases and J gave up 3 bases, with 9 bases separating them. Germline lookup yields CDR1 SGHRS and CDR2 YFSETQ. This CDR3 spans 14 amino acids. CDR3 nucleotide sequence: TGCGCCAGCAGCTTGGTAGGGGCGGACACTGAAGCTTTCTTT. Translated: CASSLVGADTEAFF.

The V and J genes are TRBV5-1 and TRBJ1-1; no clear D. Looked up from germline, CDR1 is SGHRS and CDR2 is YFSETQ. There are 14 residues in the CDR3. Between the trimmed V and J ends, which lost 4 bases and 1 base, there was a span of 11 bases. CDR3: CASSPVTKNTEAFF. Written as DNA, the CDR3 is TGCGCCAGCAGCCCGGTGACAAAGAACACTGAAGCTTTCTTT.

The rearrangement joins TRBV7-9 to TRBJ1-5; the match to TRBD1 covers 11 bases. The CDR3 extends over 14 amino acids. With V trimmed by 4 bases and J by 5 bases, 1 base remained unmatched. Germline CDR1 reads SEHNR; CDR2 reads FQNEAQ (reference sequence). Written as DNA, the CDR3 is TGTGCCAGCAGCTCGGACAGGGGGCATCAGCCCCAGCATTTT. Amino acid sequence: CASSSDRGHQPQHF.

The table lists this clone with a few counts. The chain couples TRBV5-1 to TRBJ1-2, with D perhaps TRBD1 (6 bases). This CDR3 is 12 amino acids long. V lost 4 bases, J lost 4 bases, and 8 bases lay in between. Germline V gene sequence: CDR1 SGHRS, CDR2 YFSETQ. The CDR3 region has the DNA TGCGCCAGCAGCGAGGACAGCTATGGCTACACCTTC. Translation: CASSEDSYGYTF.

This clone was seen a single time. This rearrangement joins TRBV19 to TRBJ1-5, with 9 bases identical to TRBD1. CDR3 length equals 17 residues. Per the germline V gene, CDR1 is LNHDA and CDR2 is SQIVND (reference sequence). Trimming took 3 bases from V and 4 from J; bases not matched to a gene: 10. The DNA of the CDR3 is TGTGCCAGTAGTATGGGGCCGGACAGGGGTTCTAATCAGCCCCAGCATTTT. Protein: CASSMGPDRGSNQPQHF.

The table lists this clone with a few counts. This chain uses TRBV6-5 with TRBJ2-7; TRBD1 matches at 7 bases. CDR3 length: 16 amino acids. The junction had 8 bases not matched to a gene; V was cut back by 0 bases and J by 3 bases. Germline assignment: CDR1 MNHEY and CDR2 SVGAGI. The CDR3 sequence is CASSYSSRGNFYEQYF. CDR3 bases: TGTGCCAGCAGTTACTCGAGCAGGGGGAATTTCTACGAGCAGTACTTC.

The chain carries TRBV19 and TRBJ2-4, with 7 bases matching TRBD1. There are 15 residues in the CDR3. Trimming cost V 3 bases and J 7 bases; bases outside gene matches: 9. The germline V gene encodes CDR1 LNHDA and CDR2 SQIVND (reference sequence). The CDR3, as DNA: TGTGCCAGTAGTATGAGGACAGGTCGAGGGAACATTCAGTACTTC. Residues: CASSMRTGRGNIQYF.

The rearrangement links TRBV5-1 to TRBJ2-1, with a tentative D call TRBD2 (6 bases). The ends were cut back, 0 bases at V and 3 bases at J, with 7 bases in the middle. This CDR3 contains 14 residues. The germline CDR1 and CDR2 sequences are SGHRS and YFSETQ. CDR3 bases: TGCGCCAGCAGCTTGGTCGGGGGCTACAATGAGCAGTTCTTC. Amino acid sequence: CASSLVGGYNEQFF.

This sequence joins TRBV9 and TRBJ2-7, with D uncertain. The germline V gene encodes CDR1 SGDLS and CDR2 YYNGEE. V was clipped by 0 bases and J by 3 bases, with 4 bases between them. The CDR3 extends over 12 amino acids. CDR3 residues: CASSVGSYEQYF. The CDR3 nucleotides are TGTGCCAGCAGCGTAGGGAGCTACGAGCAGTACTTC. Based on the CDR3 plus reference TRBV9 and TRBJ2-7, the full variable domain is DSGVTQTPKHLITATGQRVTLRCSPRSGDLSVYWYQQSLDQGLQFLIQYYNGEERAKGNILERFSAQQFPDLHSELNLSSLELGDSALYFCASSVGSYEQYFGPGTRLTVT.

The chain uses TRBV5-6 and TRBJ2-7; 10 bases are a match to TRBD2. V shed 2 bases and J 6 bases; nucleotides not matched to a gene: 8. The germline V gene has CDR1 SGHDT and CDR2 YYEEEE. This CDR3 has 15 residues. The CDR3 is CASSFLAGEWREQYF. As DNA, the CDR3 is TGTGCCAGCAGCTTTCTAGCGGGAGAATGGCGCGAGCAGTACTTC.

This chain links TRBV6-5 with TRBJ2-1; TRBD2 aligns across 11 bases. This CDR3 is 15 amino acids long. Trimming at V came to 5 bases and at J to 5 bases, leaving 5 bases not matched to a gene. CDR1 is MNHEY, CDR2 SVGAGI, per germline. The CDR3 DNA reads as TGTGCCAGCAGTCGCGGGACTAGCGGAAACAATGAGCAGTTCTTC. Its translation: CASSRGTSGNNEQFF.

This clone was observed once. This chain joins TRBV7-9 and TRBJ1-1, with 7 bases identical to TRBD1. Trimming at V came to 4 bases and at J to 5 bases, leaving 7 bases not matched to a gene. CDR3 length equals 14 residues. CDR1 is SEHNR, CDR2 FQNEAQ, per germline (reference sequence). Written as DNA, the CDR3 is TGTGCCAGCAGCTCGACCGGGACAGCTACTGAAGCTTTCTTT. Amino acid sequence: CASSSTGTATEAFF.

The chain links TRBV7-6 to TRBJ2-7; perhaps TRBD1 as D (6 bases). Germline V gene data show CDR1 as SGHVS and CDR2 as FNYEAQ. The V and J ends lost 6 bases and 0 bases respectively, with 18 bases between them. The CDR3 consists of 16 residues. CDR3 in DNA: TGTGCCAGCAGTTTCACGTCCGGGACACCCTCCTACGAGCAGTACTTC. Translation: CASSFTSGTPSYEQYF.

The chain employs TRBV7-8 and TRBJ1-1; D uncertain. From germline, CDR1 is SGHVS and CDR2 FQNEAQ. The length of the CDR3 is 16 residues. The V end was cut by 5 bases, the J end by 0 bases, with 16 bases between. CDR3 amino acids: CASSPQLARVNTEAFF. The CDR3 DNA is TGTGCCAGCAGCCCACAACTGGCGCGGGTGAACACTGAAGCTTTCTTT. The whole variable domain, remainder taken from reference TRBV7-8 and TRBJ1-1, is GAGVSQSPRYKVAKRGQDVALRCDPISGHVSLFWYQQALGQGPEFLTYFQNEAQLDKSGLPSDRFFAERPEGSVSTLKIQRTQQEDSAVYLCASSPQLARVNTEAFFGQGTRLTVV.

The chain has TRBV5-1 and TRBJ2-1, with TRBD2 matching 9 bases. V lost 3 bases, J lost 7 bases, and 5 bases stayed unmatched. The CDR3 contains 14 residues. Germline V CDR1 and CDR2: SGHRS, YFSETQ. CDR3 protein: CASSWREGPNEQFF. The CDR3 DNA follows: TGCGCCAGCAGCTGGCGGGAGGGACCTAATGAGCAGTTCTTC.

The DNA of the CDR3 is TGTGCCAGCAGAAACTACACAGATACGCAGTATTTT. It specifies CASRNYTDTQYF. This sequence joins TRBV27 and TRBJ2-3; no definite D call. This CDR3 spans 12 amino acids. V was clipped by 6 bases and J by 2 bases, with 6 bases between them. Germline CDR1 reads MNHEY; CDR2 reads SMNVEV (reference sequence).

This rearrangement joins TRBV18 to TRBJ2-3; TRBD2 is a possible D gene (7 bases). The CDR3 is 16 amino acids. The V gene's germline CDR1 is KGHSH and CDR2 LQKENI. Trimming cost V 0 bases and J 2 bases, with 12 bases left between them. CDR3 residues: CASSPPGGRPTDTQYF. In DNA form, the CDR3 reads TGTGCCAGCTCACCACCGGGGGGGCGGCCCACAGATACGCAGTATTTT.

This clone has only a few counts. This chain links TRBV7-2 with TRBJ2-7; 9 nucleotides align to TRBD1. With 5 bases clipped from V and 5 bases from J, the junction kept 13 bases outside the gene matches. Germline values: CDR1 SGHTA, CDR2 FQGNSA. The CDR3 loop spans 16 amino acids. As DNA, the CDR3 is TGTGCCAGCAGCCTATTACCGGGACAGGGTTTCCACGAGCAGTACTTC. Protein: CASSLLPGQGFHEQYF.

The chain recombines TRBV25-1 with TRBJ2-1, with D unresolved. Germline V gene data show CDR1 as MGHDK and CDR2 as SYGVNS. V lost 4 bases and J 4 bases, leaving 17 bases between the germline ends. The CDR3 extends over 16 amino acids. CDR3 residues: CASSGLGVGKYNEQFF. As DNA, the CDR3 is TGTGCCAGCAGTGGGTTAGGAGTAGGAAAATACAATGAGCAGTTCTTC.

The gene calls are TRBV6-5 and TRBJ1-6, with D tentatively TRBD1 (5 bases). The CDR3 sequence is 13 residues long. The germline gives CDR1 MNHEY, CDR2 SVGAGI. Trimming left V 5 bases short and J 10 bases short, with 12 bases between. CDR3 coding DNA: TGTGCCAGCAGTCAGGGAATAAGATCACCCCTCCACTTT. It translates to CASSQGIRSPLHF.

The V gene is TRBV28, the J gene TRBJ1-4; tentative D call: TRBD1 (6 bases). Germline CDR1 reads MDHEN; CDR2 reads SYDVKM. V was clipped by 5 bases and J by 7 bases, with 11 bases between them. The CDR3 totals 13 residues. The CDR3 sequence: CASSGGAGEKLFF. The CDR3 DNA follows: TGTGCCAGCAGTGGGGGCGCAGGTGAAAAACTGTTTTTT. The full variable domain, its missing parts supplied by reference TRBV28 and TRBJ1-4, is DVKVTQSSRYLVKRTGEKVFLECVQDMDHENMFWYRQDPGLGLRLIYFSYDVKMKEKGDIPEGYSVSREKKERFSLILESASTNQTSMYLCASSGGAGEKLFFGSGTQLSVL.

The V call is TRBV15, the J call TRBJ1-4, with TRBD1 identical over 11 bases. The germline V gene has CDR1 LNHNV and CDR2 YYDKDF (reference sequence). CDR3 length equals 18 residues. J was trimmed by 7 bases and V by 0 bases; bases with no gene match: 10. The CDR3 here is CATSRDRVIGTGGEKLFF. The CDR3 coding sequence is TGTGCCACCAGCAGAGATCGGGTTATTGGGACAGGGGGTGAAAAACTGTTTTTT.

The rearrangement uses TRBV2 and TRBJ1-2; no firm D call. CDR3 length equals 12 residues. Germline loops: CDR1 SNHLY, CDR2 FYNNEI. Trimming took off 1 base at V and 7 bases at J, with 7 bases between the two ends. DNA for the CDR3: TGTGCCAGCAGTGAAGTGGAGGGTGGCTACACCTTC. Translating gives CASSEVEGGYTF.

The chain links TRBV7-3 to TRBJ1-2, with D maybe TRBD1 (5 bases). CDR3 length: 14 residues. Trimming cost V 1 base and J 3 bases, with 9 bases left between them. Germline CDR1 is SGHTA and CDR2 is FQGTGA. CDR3 bases: TGTGCCAGCAGCTTAATGGGGGGACACTATGGCTACACCTTC. Residues: CASSLMGGHYGYTF.